This T cell receptor (beta chain) was observed in a study of monozygotic twins with inflammatory bowel disease. TCRdb reprocessed the 5' RACE reads and stores each CDR3 protein as one record, lacking DNA. Listed are 350,000 to 500,000 distinct CDR3 sequences; 2% to 2.5% falls within the top ten. Germline V gene lookup returns CDR1 MNHNY and CDR2 SVGAGI (reference sequence). The CDR3 length is 14 residues. Isolation of total RNA was performed on whole blood, with no prior T cell sorting. The chain uses TRBV6-6 and TRBJ1-1; TCRdb reports TRBD1, a call that lacks DNA to check it against. This receptor was identified in a human donor with ulcerative colitis or Crohn's disease, or a healthy co-twin of an affected twin (not recorded which). The sample taken for sequencing was blood. The CDR3 loop reads CASSRDRVKPEAFF.